This T cell receptor beta chain was captured by sequencing in a study of blood T cell repertoires in COVID-19. Study-level information: Nucleic acid was either cDNA or gDNA, and it came from T cells, B-cell-depleted T cells, or PBMCs.

Germline V lookup: CDR1 SGHDN, CDR2 FVKESK. The CDR3 covers 17 residues. Trimming took 1 base from V and 5 from J; bases not matched to a gene: 13. Authors' analysis steps: The authors estimated nucleated cell counts from reference gene primer amplification. The method was immunoSEQ multiplex PCR; TCRdb's version includes in-frame clones alone and lacks a portion of them. The V and J calls and clone size were taken over from that table, and D and trimming were inferred from the DNA. This sample carries hundreds of thousands of clones, around nine tenths of them seen once, and the ten largest clones take 3% to 3.5%.

The chain employs TRBV14 and TRBJ2-5, with TRBD1 matching over 7 bases. This receptor was obtained from a man in his late teens or twenties with active or convalescent COVID-19. The sequenced material came from peripheral blood. CDR3 nucleotide sequence: TGTGCCAGCAGCCAAGTTCACCAGGGGGTTAGGCGGGAGACCCAGTACTTC. This sequence encodes CASSQVHQGVRRETQYF.